This entry lists 25 T cell receptor beta chains sequenced from one sample in a study of spatial heterogeneity in lung cancer. The time point was: sample taken at primary tumor resection. From tumor, nontumor lung or frozen PBMC, whole RNA was taken unsorted for sequencing. TCRdb re-derived calls from the 5' RACE reads in MiXCR, one entry per CDR3 protein. The sample records tens of thousands of distinct CDR3 sequences, roughly 5.6% being singletons. Here the sequenced sample was PBMCs, taken at surgery. These receptors came from a female donor with early-stage non-small cell lung cancer.

This clonotype was detected only once. This may be a read error: a much more frequent sequence differs by one nucleotide. The chain uses TRBV7-2 and TRBJ2-1; 7 bases match TRBD2. After removal of 4 bases from V and 9 bases from J, the junction contained 9 bases not matched to a gene. Germline V gene data show CDR1 as SGHTA and CDR2 as FQGNSA. The CDR3 length is 14 residues. CDR3 region: CASSSREGQGEQFF. In DNA, the CDR3 is TGTGCCAGCAGCTCCAGGGAGGGCCAAGGTGAGCAGTTCTTC.

In its sample, this clonotype was seen many times. V gene TRBV5-6 combines with J gene TRBJ2-1; D is uncertain. V dropped 0 bases and J dropped 0 bases, with 7 bases sitting between them. The CDR3 totals 15 residues. In germline, CDR1 is SGHDT, CDR2 YYEEEE. CDR3 DNA: TGTGCCAGCAGCTTGGGGCTTAGCTCCTACAATGAGCAGTTCTTC. It encodes CASSLGLSSYNEQFF.

In this sample, this clonotype turned up many times. V and J are TRBV5-1 and TRBJ2-1; a weak D match, TRBD1 (6 bases). The CDR3 is 14 residues long. Between the trimmed V and J ends, which lost 4 bases and 2 bases, there was a span of 10 bases. The germline V gene has CDR1 SGHRS and CDR2 YFSETQ. The CDR3 DNA reads TGCGCCAGCAGCCAACAGGGTCCCTACAATGAGCAGTTCTTC. It encodes CASSQQGPYNEQFF.

This clonotype showed up many times. The CDR3 coding sequence is TGCGCCAGCAGTCAGTCCGAAGACCCGGATACGCAGTATTTT. This codes for CASSQSEDPDTQYF. The V and J genes are TRBV23-1 and TRBJ2-3; no firm D call. TRBV23-1 is an open reading frame whose function is uncertain. The V gene lost 3 bases and the J gene lost 6 bases, with 13 bases spanning the gap. This CDR3 is 14 amino acids long.

The chain recombines TRBV7-9 with TRBJ1-4; D not resolved. In germline, CDR1 is SEHNR, CDR2 FQNEAQ (reference sequence). The V end was cut by 5 bases, the J end by 7 bases, with 20 bases between. The CDR3 spans 16 residues. This CDR3 reads CASSDTWTGIGEKLFF. CDR3 in DNA: TGTGCCAGCAGCGACACCTGGACGGGGATTGGTGAAAAACTGTTTTTT.

This clonotype was counted many times. The CDR3 spells CSARDWGAANEKLFF. DNA of the CDR3: TGCAGTGCTAGAGATTGGGGGGCGGCTAATGAAAAACTGTTTTTT. This chain uses TRBV20-1 with TRBJ1-4; perhaps TRBD1 as D (6 bases). This CDR3 contains 15 residues. Per the germline V gene, CDR1 is DFQATT and CDR2 is SNEGSKA (reference sequence). Trimming shortened V by 0 bases and J by 3 bases, and 11 bases separated the two germline ends.

This clonotype was recorded at least ten times. This chain joins TRBV10-3 and TRBJ2-3, with 7 bases lining up with TRBD2. V shed 2 bases and J 2 bases; nucleotides not matched to a gene: 22. CDR1 and CDR2 (germline): ENHRY, SYGVKD. There are 21 residues in the CDR3. The CDR3 nucleotides are TGTGCCATCAGTGAGCCAGCAAGCCGGGAGGCCCAATTTGGGTACACAGATACGCAGTATTTT. Protein: CAISEPASREAQFGYTDTQYF.

The chain links TRBV27 to TRBJ1-6, with no clear D. The germline V gene encodes CDR1 MNHEY and CDR2 SMNVEV (reference sequence). V was cut by 6 bases and J by 14 bases, with 17 bases left in between. This CDR3 has 13 residues. Here the CDR3 reads CASSFLHALTLHF. Here the CDR3 DNA reads TGTGCCAGCAGCTTTTTACACGCCCTCACCCTCCACTTT.

This clonotype appeared many times. The chain couples TRBV6-1 to TRBJ1-1, with a possible D match to TRBD1 (6 bases). This CDR3 spans 13 amino acids. V was cut by 6 bases and J by 1 base, with 9 bases left in between. The V gene's germline CDR1 is MNHNS and CDR2 SASEGT. The CDR3 region is CASSSDRNTEAFF. In DNA, the CDR3 is TGTGCCAGCAGCTCGGACAGGAACACTGAAGCTTTCTTT.

V is TRBV19 and J is TRBJ2-2; 7 bases fit TRBD1. Germline values: CDR1 LNHDA, CDR2 SQIVND (reference sequence). V lost 6 bases and J lost 5; bases outside the gene matches: 3. This CDR3 contains 13 residues. In nucleotides, the CDR3 is TGTGCCAGTAGGACAGGGACGACCGGGGAGCTGTTTTTT. This translates into CASRTGTTGELFF.

This clonotype was counted at least ten times. CDR3 region: CASSTLRTGEETQYF. CDR3 bases: TGTGCCAGCAGCACTCTTCGGACAGGGGAAGAGACCCAGTACTTC. V and J are TRBV21-1 and TRBJ2-5; the table assigns TRBD1, which was not confirmed against the DNA. TRBV21-1 corresponds to a pseudogene. The CDR3 extends over 15 amino acids.

This clonotype was detected many times. This chain connects TRBV14 to TRBJ2-2, with D maybe TRBD2 (6 bases). CDR3 length: 17 amino acids. V gave up 0 bases and J gave up 0 bases, with 11 bases separating them. Per germline, CDR1 SGHDN and CDR2 FVKESK. The CDR3 spells CASSQDGLAANTGELFF. The CDR3 DNA reads as TGTGCCAGCAGCCAAGACGGCTTAGCGGCGAACACCGGGGAGCTGTTTTTT.

J is TRBJ2-1 and V is TRBV3-1; TRBD2 matches 11 bases. The CDR3 loop spans 15 amino acids. Germline CDR1 is LGHDT and CDR2 is YNNKEL (reference sequence). The V gene end was trimmed by 3 bases and the J gene end by 4 bases; junction bases not matched to a gene: 2. The CDR3 reads CASSQGLAEYNEQFF. The CDR3 nucleotides read TGTGCCAGCAGCCAGGGACTAGCGGAGTACAATGAGCAGTTCTTC.

This clonotype turned up a few times. J is TRBJ1-1 and V is TRBV20-1, with 8 bases matching TRBD1. After removal of 3 bases from V and 0 bases from J, the junction contained 3 bases not matched to a gene. Germline values: CDR1 DFQATT, CDR2 SNEGSKA (reference sequence). This CDR3 region has 14 residues. The CDR3 loop is CSASRTGLNTEAFF. CDR3 bases: TGCAGTGCTAGTAGGACAGGGCTGAACACTGAAGCTTTCTTT.

This clonotype came up many times. The J gene is TRBJ1-4, the V gene TRBV25-1; D perhaps matches TRBD1 (5 bases). The V gene lost 1 base and the J gene lost 7 bases, with 13 bases spanning the gap. Germline CDR1 reads MGHDK; CDR2 reads SYGVNS. The CDR3 loop spans 15 amino acids. The CDR3 region is CASSESKGSGEKLFF. The CDR3 coding sequence is TGTGCCAGCAGTGAATCGAAGGGGAGTGGTGAAAAACTGTTTTTT.

This clonotype was seen at least ten times. V is TRBV5-5 and J is TRBJ2-1, with TRBD1 matching over 7 bases. The CDR3 totals 16 residues. Germline CDR1 and CDR2: SGHKS and YYEKEE (reference sequence). V dropped 4 bases and J dropped 3; count of bases not matched to a gene: 10. CDR3 amino acids: CASSTPGQRYYNEQFF. CDR3 bases: TGTGCCAGCAGCACCCCGGGACAGCGGTACTACAATGAGCAGTTCTTC.

This chain uses TRBV27 with TRBJ2-7, with TRBD1 identical over 9 bases. There are 15 residues in the CDR3. Germline CDR1 MNHEY, CDR2 SMNVEV (reference sequence). The V gene end was trimmed by 10 bases and the J gene end by 4 bases; junction bases not matched to a gene: 14. This CDR3 is CATRRTHRGRYEQYF. Written as DNA, the CDR3 is TGTGCCACCCGCAGGACTCACAGGGGGCGATACGAGCAGTACTTC.

Remarks on this clonotype: This may be a read error: a much more frequent sequence differs by one nucleotide. This chain's CDR3 is CASNPRAAGNTIYF. The CDR3 coding sequence is TGTGCCAGCAATCCTCGTGCAGCCGGAAACACCATATATTTT. V gene TRBV6-1 combines with J gene TRBJ1-3; no reliable D call. The CDR3 runs to 14 residues. Trimming removed 7 bases at V and 4 bases at J, with 14 bases between. Per the germline V gene, CDR1 is MNHNS and CDR2 is SASEGT.

This clonotype was counted only a few times. The chain has TRBV20-1 and TRBJ2-7; D remains ambiguous. Deletions cut 5 bases from V and 5 bases from J, with 13 bases between. The CDR3 extends over 12 amino acids. Per germline, CDR1 DFQATT and CDR2 SNEGSKA (reference sequence). The CDR3 nucleotides read TGCAGTGCTTGTACAACAAACGACGAGCAGTACTTC. It codes for CSACTTNDEQYF.

At least ten counts were recorded for this clonotype. This chain joins TRBV9 and TRBJ1-1, with unresolved D. CDR1 and CDR2 (germline): SGDLS, YYNGEE. Trimming left V 0 bases short and J 10 bases short, with 13 bases between. This CDR3 has 13 amino acids. As DNA, the CDR3 is TGTGCCAGCAGCGTAGCACCGGCTACACGAGCTTTCTTT. It is translated as CASSVAPATRAFF.

The sample holds many counts of this clonotype. The gene calls are TRBV3-1 and TRBJ2-3, with 13 bases that match TRBD2. CDR1 LGHDT and CDR2 YNNKEL come from the germline V gene (reference sequence). J gave up 1 base and V 3 bases, and 4 bases lay outside the gene matches. The CDR3 spans 17 residues. The CDR3 loop is CASSQAGLAGGTDTQYF. As DNA, the CDR3 is TGTGCCAGCAGCCAGGCCGGACTAGCGGGGGGCACAGATACGCAGTATTTT.

This clonotype was detected many times. The rearrangement links TRBV14 to TRBJ2-7; 8 bases line up with TRBD1. Germline-derived CDR1 and CDR2 are SGHDN and FVKESK. The CDR3 sequence is 16 residues long. Trimming at V came to 3 bases and at J to 2 bases, leaving 9 bases not matched to a gene. The CDR3 sequence is CASSHLQTGEAYEQYF. The DNA for the CDR3 is TGTGCCAGCAGCCATCTTCAGACAGGGGAAGCCTACGAGCAGTACTTC.

The J gene is TRBJ1-5, the V gene TRBV6-1; D is ambiguous. CDR3 size: 17 residues. V was clipped by 5 bases and J by 0 bases, with 17 bases between them. Germline values: CDR1 MNHNS, CDR2 SASEGT. DNA for the CDR3: TGTGCCAGCAGTATGTTACCATCCCAATATAGCAATCAGCCCCAGCATTTT. Its translation: CASSMLPSQYSNQPQHF.

This clonotype occurred a few times. The chain has TRBV10-2 and TRBJ2-5; 8 bases match TRBD2. With V trimmed by 6 bases and J by 2 bases, 8 bases remained unmatched. In germline, CDR1 is WSHSY, CDR2 SAAADI. The CDR3 consists of 15 residues. CDR3: CASRFSGSQQETQYF. CDR3 DNA sequence: TGCGCCAGCAGGTTCAGCGGGAGTCAACAAGAGACCCAGTACTTC.

The sample holds many counts of this clonotype. The rearrangement links TRBV7-2 to TRBJ2-5; TRBD2 matches 9 bases. Germline CDR1 reads SGHTA; CDR2 reads FQGNSA. With V trimmed by 5 bases and J by 2 bases, 6 bases remained unmatched. The length of the CDR3 is 15 residues. The CDR3 sequence is CASSPNGLAQETQYF. CDR3 bases: TGTGCCAGCAGCCCAAACGGACTAGCGCAAGAGACCCAGTACTTC. Full variable domain (outside the CDR3, taken from reference TRBV7-2 and TRBJ2-5): GAGVSQSPSNKVTEKGKDVELRCDPISGHTALYWYRQSLGQGLEFLIYFQGNSAPDKSGLPSDRFSAERTGGSVSTLTIQRTQQEDSAVYLCASSPNGLAQETQYFGPGTRLLVL.